This TCR beta chain stems from a study of blood T cell repertoires in COVID-19 (TCRdb year 2020). Concerning the study at large: Collaborator samples came from the United States, Italy and Spain and covered acute and convalescent phases of COVID-19. The repertoires were made available in a free public database intended to serve as a resource for research on the immune response to SARS-CoV-2. Samples came from the ongoing ImmuneRACE study (first 160 participants) plus 1,254 subjects from 6 global collaborators. HLA class I and class II types, where available, came from metadata supplied by the sample provider rather than from assay-based typing. The material from the prospective study consisted of cDNA or gDNA derived from T cells, B-cell-depleted T cells, or PBMCs. Nearly every sample came with metadata listing a de-identified subject ID, COVID-19 status, age in years and sex. Subjects who had been exposed to COVID-19, were actively infected with it, or had recovered from it provided the deeply sampled blood TCRbeta repertoires that made up the dataset.

On the study overall, not on this receptor specifically: Clinical and demographic metadata were provided uncurated, with the amount varying by source and participant.

V is cut by 5 bases and J by 0 bases, and the space between the germline ends is 11 bases. The CDR3, cysteine through phenylalanine, is 14 amino acids long. The sequence is cut down to CDR3 DNA, 42 bases in frame from base 1. CDR1 and CDR2 were assigned from the germline V gene (reference sequence) as LGHDT and YNNKEL. TCRbeta CDR3 regions were amplified from genomic DNA using the immunoSEQ Assay, a bias-controlled multiplex PCR. The study's processing was this. The number of nucleated cells in each sample was estimated by amplification of reference gene primers within the assay. To quantify the absolute abundance of each unique TCRbeta CDR3 rearrangement, sequence reads were collapsed and filtered. For each sample, productive Simpson clonality was calculated as the square root of Simpson's diversity index over productive rearrangements. Not all clones reach the TCRdb copy of this immuneACCESS table, which keeps in-frame sequences only. Checked studies attribute under half of the gap to unresolved V genes and leave the rest unexplained. V and J calls plus clone size are reproduced from that table; the DNA served to infer D and trimming. This sample comprises 65,000 to 70,000 clones, 70% to 90% of them detected only once. The ten largest account for around 4% of the sample.

The collaborating institutions used their own protocols to collect whole blood in K2EDTA tubes. For TCRbeta analysis, collaborator samples were shipped as frozen whole blood, as isolated PBMCs, or as DNA extracted from either sample type. On this clone itself: The target of this receptor is not known. Base qualities are not provided; no much larger clone lies one nucleotide away.

Here the chain combines TRBV3-1 (or the pseudogene TRBV3-2) and TRBJ2-7; 5 matching bases give a weak D call of TRBD1. The sequenced sample was peripheral blood. The TCR was taken from a man aged 45-65 years with acute or convalescent COVID-19. The CDR3 sequence is CASSAHTGSYEQYF. The nucleotide sequence reads as follows: TGTGCCAGCAGCGCACACACAGGCTCCTACGAGCAGTACTTC.